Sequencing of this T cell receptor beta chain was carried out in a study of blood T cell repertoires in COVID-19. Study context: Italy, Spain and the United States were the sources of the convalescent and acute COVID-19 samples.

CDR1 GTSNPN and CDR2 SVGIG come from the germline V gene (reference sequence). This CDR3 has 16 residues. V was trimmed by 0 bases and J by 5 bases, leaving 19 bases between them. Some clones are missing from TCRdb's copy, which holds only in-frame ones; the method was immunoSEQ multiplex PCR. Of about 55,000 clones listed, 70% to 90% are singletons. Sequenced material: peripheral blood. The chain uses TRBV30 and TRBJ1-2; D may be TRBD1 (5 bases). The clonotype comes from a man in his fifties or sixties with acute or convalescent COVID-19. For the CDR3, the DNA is TGTGCCTGGAGTGTACAATCCTGGGACGGGGGATATGGCTACACCTTC. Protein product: CAWSVQSWDGGYGYTF. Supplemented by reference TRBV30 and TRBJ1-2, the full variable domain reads SQTIHQWPATLVQPVGSPLSLECTVEGTSNPNLYWYRQAAGRGLQLLFYSVGIGQISSEVPQNLSASRPQDRQFILSSKKLLLSDSGFYLCAWSVQSWDGGYGYTFGSGTRLTVV.